These T cell receptor beta chains were read from a single sample in a study of blood T cell repertoires in COVID-19. The repertoire was sequenced with immunoSEQ multiplex PCR; TCRdb's copy has only in-frame clones and lacks some. The sample records over 120,000 clones, roughly 86% being singletons. The sequencing sample was made of peripheral blood. These receptors were taken from a woman between 45 and 65 years old with acute or convalescent COVID-19. Each CDR3 is given with its conserved first and last residue. Fields, in order: D gene, J gene, clone size, V gene, CDR3 protein, CDR3 DNA. A D gene is named only where the DNA matches it firmly. The size field is filled for only some rows; it gives once, few, many or a size class.

>NA|TRBJ1-5|once|TRBV5-8
CASLRTSEVGQPQHF
TGTGCCAGCCTTAGGACGTCGGAGGTGGGTCAGCCCCAGCATTTT
>TRBD2|TRBJ2-3|NA|TRBV9
CASSVQGSGGTDTQYF
TGTGCCAGCAGCGTACAAGGTAGCGGGGGCACAGATACGCAGTATTTT
>TRBD1|TRBJ1-5|NA|TRBV6-4
CATKRQGTPVWPQHF
TGTGCCACCAAACGACAGGGCACTCCCGTTTGGCCCCAGCATTTT
>TRBD1|TRBJ1-2|once|TRBV24-1
CATSESGTGEGYTF
TGTGCCACCAGTGAGTCCGGGACAGGGGAAGGCTACACCTTC
>NA|TRBJ1-1|NA|TRBV7-9
CASSPQGGNTEAFF
TGTGCCAGCAGCCCACAGGGTGGGAACACTGAAGCTTTCTTT
>NA|TRBJ2-7|once|TRBV4-2
CASSQEPQGYEQYF
TGTGCCAGCAGCCAAGAGCCCCAGGGCTACGAGCAGTACTTC
>NA|TRBJ2-7|NA|TRBV6-5
CASSYSTGMNYEQYF
TGTGCCAGCAGTTACTCCACAGGAATGAACTACGAGCAGTACTTC
>NA|TRBJ2-3|NA|TRBV6-5
CASSLGLPRTDTQYF
TGTGCCAGCAGTTTGGGACTTCCTCGCACAGATACGCAGTATTTT
>TRBD1|TRBJ1-2|NA|TRBV25-1
CASGRQGTGGYTF
TGTGCCAGCGGACGACAGGGTACAGGGGGCTACACCTTC
>TRBD1|TRBJ1-2|NA|TRBV28
CASRGGQGAYTF
TGTGCCAGCAGGGGAGGACAGGGCGCCTACACCTTC
>TRBD2|TRBJ2-3|NA|TRBV5-4
CASSPSGSPFLTQYF
TGTGCCAGCAGCCCGAGCGGGAGCCCCTTCTTGACGCAGTATTTT
>NA|TRBJ1-2|NA|TRBV18
CASSPIKGPNGYTF
TGTGCCAGCTCACCAATCAAGGGGCCCAATGGCTACACCTTC
>NA|TRBJ1-3|NA|TRBV6-1
CASSEMQAFSGNTIYF
TGTGCCAGCAGTGAAATGCAGGCGTTCTCTGGAAACACCATATATTTT
>NA|TRBJ2-7|NA|TRBV7-3
CASSLTSGISYEQYF
TGTGCCAGCAGCTTAACTTCCGGGATCTCCTACGAGCAGTACTTC
>NA|TRBJ1-3|NA|TRBV3-1/TRBV3-2
CASSQSLSGNTIYF
TGTGCCAGCAGCCAGAGTCTCTCTGGAAACACCATATATTTT
>TRBD1|TRBJ1-2|NA|TRBV6-6
CASRYSGQGANYGYTF
TGTGCCAGCAGATACTCGGGACAGGGGGCTAACTATGGCTACACCTTC
>TRBD2|TRBJ2-7|NA|TRBV12-3/TRBV12-4
CASSLVASGEQYF
TGTGCCAGCAGTTTAGTGGCTAGCGGCGAGCAGTACTTC
>TRBD1|TRBJ1-2|NA|TRBV7-9
CASSLGDREGYTF
TGTGCCAGCAGCTTAGGGGACAGAGAAGGCTACACCTTC
>NA|TRBJ2-6|NA|TRBV4-2
CASSQVLQVYGANVLTF
TGTGCCAGCAGCCAAGTACTCCAAGTCTATGGGGCCAACGTCCTGACTTTC
>NA|TRBJ2-7|NA|TRBV10-2
CASSEHHFEGAEQYF
TGCGCCAGCAGTGAGCATCATTTCGAGGGAGCCGAGCAGTACTTC
>NA|TRBJ1-1|NA|TRBV6-5
CVVRGTSEAFF
TGTGTAGTACGGGGGACTTCTGAAGCTTTCTTT
>TRBD2|TRBJ2-3|NA|TRBV30
CAWTSGGGFETDTQYF
TGTGCCTGGACTAGCGGGGGAGGGTTTGAGACAGATACGCAGTATTTT
>NA|TRBJ1-3|NA|TRBV27
CASSPVPGNTIYF
TGTGCCAGCAGTCCCGTCCCTGGAAACACCATATATTTT
>NA|TRBJ2-7|NA|TRBV2
CASTKGGVSYEQYF
TGTGCCAGCACCAAGGGGGGGGTCTCCTACGAGCAGTACTTC
>TRBD1|TRBJ2-7|NA|TRBV10-1
CASSGGRAGGRYEQYF
TGCGCCAGCAGTGGTGGTCGGGCAGGGGGCCGCTACGAGCAGTACTTC
>NA|TRBJ2-3|NA|TRBV2
CASSDDIAAGTDTQYF
TGTGCCAGCAGTGACGATATAGCGGCCGGCACAGATACGCAGTATTTT
>NA|TRBJ2-1|NA|TRBV10-2
CASSESVGINQGNEQFF
TGCGCCAGCAGTGAGTCAGTAGGAATAAACCAGGGGAATGAGCAGTTCTTC
>TRBD1|TRBJ2-1|NA|TRBV6-6
CASSYSMQGANNEQFF
TGTGCCAGCAGTTACTCGATGCAGGGGGCAAACAATGAGCAGTTCTTC
>NA|TRBJ1-4|once|TRBV19
CASSISRYNEKLFF
TGTGCCAGTAGTATTTCCCGCTATAATGAAAAACTGTTTTTT
>NA|TRBJ1-1|NA|TRBV20-1
CSASGFQGSPTGEAFF
TGCAGTGCTAGTGGGTTTCAAGGAAGTCCCACCGGGGAAGCTTTCTTT
>NA|TRBJ1-1|NA|TRBV11-3
CASSSSRLMRPEAFF
TGTGCCAGCAGCTCATCTCGGCTAATGAGGCCTGAAGCTTTCTTT
>NA|TRBJ2-1|NA|TRBV27
CASSLGIAEYNEQFF
TGTGCCAGCAGTTTGGGAATAGCGGAGTACAATGAGCAGTTCTTC
>TRBD2|TRBJ2-7|once|TRBV9
CASSLIAGEGNEQYF
TGTGCCAGCAGCTTAATAGCGGGAGAAGGGAACGAGCAGTACTTC
>NA|TRBJ2-1|NA|TRBV6-6
CASSYSQGFYNEQFF
TGTGCCAGCAGTTACTCTCAGGGATTCTACAATGAGCAGTTCTTC
>TRBD1|TRBJ2-1|NA|TRBV7-3
CASSPQGQGVNEQFF
TGTGCCAGCAGCCCCCAGGGACAGGGGGTCAATGAGCAGTTCTTC
>TRBD2|TRBJ2-1|NA|TRBV7-9
CASSSSGGAVEQFF
TGTGCCAGCAGCTCCAGCGGGGGGGCGGTTGAGCAGTTCTTC
>NA|TRBJ1-2|few|TRBV7-3
CASSLTPAGYGYTF
TGTGCCAGCAGCTTAACCCCGGCAGGCTATGGCTACACCTTC
>TRBD1|TRBJ2-7|NA|TRBV4-2
CASSQVSGTGPSYEQYF
TGTGCCAGCAGCCAAGTTTCCGGGACAGGTCCCTCCTACGAGCAGTACTTC
>NA|TRBJ1-2|NA|TRBV11-1
CASSLGGTTYGYTF
TGTGCCAGCAGCTTGGGGGGAACCACCTATGGCTACACCTTC
>TRBD2|TRBJ2-1|once|TRBV7-3
CASSPPTLAASYNEQFF
TGTGCCAGCAGCCCCCCAACTCTAGCGGCCTCCTACAATGAGCAGTTCTTC
>TRBD1|TRBJ2-3|once|TRBV30
CAWSVGTGSTDTQYF
TGTGCCTGGAGTGTAGGGACAGGGAGCACAGATACGCAGTATTTT
>NA|TRBJ2-7|NA|TRBV28
CASSALNINEQYF
TGTGCCAGCAGTGCTTTAAACATTAACGAGCAGTACTTC
>TRBD1|TRBJ1-1|NA|TRBV25-1
CASSGWDRRNTEAFF
TGTGCCAGCAGTGGCTGGGACAGGAGGAACACTGAAGCTTTCTTT
>NA|TRBJ2-2|NA|TRBV11-2
CASTTPFRVTGELFF
TGTGCCAGCACCACACCCTTCAGGGTTACCGGGGAGCTGTTTTTT
>TRBD1|TRBJ2-7|once|TRBV27
CASSVQGAYEQYF
TGTGCCAGCAGTGTACAGGGGGCCTACGAGCAGTACTTC
>TRBD2|TRBJ2-2|NA|TRBV10-3
CAISLDGAGVPPGELFF
TGTGCCATCAGTCTCGACGGGGCGGGAGTTCCCCCCGGGGAGCTGTTTTTT
>TRBD1|TRBJ2-1|NA|TRBV6-5
CASNNRDRGGNEQFF
TGTGCCAGCAATAACCGGGACAGGGGCGGAAATGAGCAGTTCTTC